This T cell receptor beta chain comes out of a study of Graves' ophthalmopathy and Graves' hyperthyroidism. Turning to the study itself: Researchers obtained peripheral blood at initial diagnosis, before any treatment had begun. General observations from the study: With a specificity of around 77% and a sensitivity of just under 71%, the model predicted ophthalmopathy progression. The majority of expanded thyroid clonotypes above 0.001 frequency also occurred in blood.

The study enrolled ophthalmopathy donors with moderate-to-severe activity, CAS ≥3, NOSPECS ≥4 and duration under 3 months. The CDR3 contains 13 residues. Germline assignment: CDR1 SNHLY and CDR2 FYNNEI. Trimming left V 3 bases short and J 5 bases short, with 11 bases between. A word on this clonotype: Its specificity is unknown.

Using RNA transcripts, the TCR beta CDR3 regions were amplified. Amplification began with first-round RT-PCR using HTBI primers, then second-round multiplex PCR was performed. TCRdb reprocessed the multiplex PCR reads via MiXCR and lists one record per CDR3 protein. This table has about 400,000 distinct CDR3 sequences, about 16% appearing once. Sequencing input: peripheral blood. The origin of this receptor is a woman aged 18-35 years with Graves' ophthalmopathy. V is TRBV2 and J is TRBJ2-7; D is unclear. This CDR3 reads CASSDLSFHEQYF. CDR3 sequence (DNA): TGTGCCAGCAGTGACCTCTCATTTCACGAGCAGTACTTC.